The 27 T cell receptor beta chains in this list originate from one sample, sequenced in a study of OX40 agonist ivuxolimab in advanced cancers. Produced via immunoSEQ multiplex PCR; TCRdb's table is partial and in-frame only. Altogether 75,000 to 100,000 clones are present, over 75% being singletons, with the ten largest covering roughly 0.31%. Here the sequenced sample was CD4+ or CD8+ T cells sorted from blood, taken in a trial of the OX40 agonist ivuxolimab. Every receptor here comes from an adult with an advanced solid tumor such as melanoma, head and neck, liver or kidney cancer.

The rearrangement links TRBV9 to TRBJ2-1, with TRBD2 as a possible D gene (7 bases). This CDR3 has 15 residues. CDR1 is SGDLS, CDR2 YYNGEE, per germline. V was clipped by 0 bases and J by 3 bases, with 10 bases between them. The CDR3, as DNA: TGTGCCAGCAGCGTAGGGGGAGGGGGCTACAATGAGCAGTTCTTC. Its protein is CASSVGGGGYNEQFF.

A single count supports this clone. The chain has TRBV5-5 and TRBJ2-2; 12 positions match TRBD2. The V gene end was trimmed by 2 bases and the J gene end by 3 bases; junction bases not matched to a gene: 8. The germline V gene has CDR1 SGHKS and CDR2 YYEKEE (reference sequence). This CDR3 is 18 amino acids long. In DNA, the CDR3 is TGTGCCAGCAGCTTTGTTCTAGCGGGAGGGTTGGACACCGGGGAGCTGTTTTTT. Its translation is CASSFVLAGGLDTGELFF.

This sequence joins TRBV21-1 and TRBJ2-1; the D call in the table, TRBD2, was not verified against the DNA. TRBV21-1 is reported as a pseudogene. The CDR3 extends over 15 amino acids. CDR3 bases: TGTGCCAGCTCCCGCGGGACCAGGGCTTGGGGTGAGCAGTTCTTC. This encodes CASSRGTRAWGEQFF.

The rearrangement links TRBV19 to TRBJ1-4; D unclear. This CDR3 is built from 12 residues. Trimming shortened V by 7 bases and J by 8 bases, and 11 bases separated the two germline ends. Germline V CDR1 and CDR2: LNHDA, SQIVND (reference sequence). CDR3 amino acids: CASKAAGEKLFF. The CDR3 nucleotides are TGTGCCAGTAAAGCGGCTGGGGAAAAACTGTTTTTT.

This clone was found once. The J gene is TRBJ2-5, the V gene TRBV18, with D tentatively TRBD1 (6 bases). Trimming left V 1 base short and J 4 bases short, with 10 bases between. The germline gives CDR1 KGHSH, CDR2 LQKENI. The CDR3 is 14 amino acids. CDR3 DNA: TGTGCCAGCTCACCACTTGGACAGCTAGAGACCCAGTACTTC. Protein sequence: CASSPLGQLETQYF.

This rearrangement joins TRBV7-2 to TRBJ2-1; D tentatively reads TRBD1 or TRBD2 (5 bases each). The CDR3 runs to 16 residues. V lost 6 bases and J 0 bases, leaving 15 bases between the germline ends. In germline, CDR1 is SGHTA, CDR2 FQGNSA. For the CDR3, the DNA is TGTGCCAGCAGACCTCCCGGGACCCGCTCCTACAATGAGCAGTTCTTC. Translation gives CASRPPGTRSYNEQFF.

The chain links TRBV6-6 to TRBJ2-3; D call uncertain. The ends were cut back, 4 bases at V and 2 bases at J, with 7 bases in the middle. The germline gives CDR1 MNHNY, CDR2 SVGAGI (reference sequence). The length of the CDR3 is 13 residues. The CDR3 sequence is CASSSPPTDTQYF. The CDR3, as DNA: TGTGCCAGCAGTTCCCCCCCCACAGATACGCAGTATTTT.

This clone was seen a single time. This chain connects TRBV28 to TRBJ2-7, with D possibly being TRBD2 (5 bases). V dropped 7 bases and J dropped 3 bases, with 16 bases sitting between them. The CDR3 consists of 14 residues. CDR1 is MDHEN and CDR2 is SYDVKM in the germline V gene. The CDR3 protein is CASTGSGSDYEQYF. The CDR3 DNA is TGTGCCAGCACGGGTAGTGGGAGCGACTACGAGCAGTACTTC.

This clone is medium-sized by share. Other nucleotide sequences from this sample produce the same CDR3. The chain employs TRBV2 and TRBJ2-1; D remains ambiguous. Trimming cost V 6 bases and J 3 bases, with 3 bases left between them. The CDR3 consists of 11 residues. Germline-derived CDR1 and CDR2 are SNHLY and FYNNEI. Here the CDR3 reads CASRDYNEQFF. The CDR3 nucleotides read TGTGCCAGCAGGGACTACAATGAGCAGTTCTTC.

The rearrangement uses TRBV25-1 and TRBJ1-5, with TRBD1 identical over 9 bases. The CDR3 spans 15 residues. The germline V gene has CDR1 MGHDK and CDR2 SYGVNS. V trimming: 4 bases; J trimming: 6 bases; junction bases outside the gene matches: 7. CDR3 region: CASSGAGTGLQPQHF. For the CDR3, the DNA is TGTGCCAGCAGTGGGGCCGGGACAGGGCTTCAGCCCCAGCATTTT.

The J gene is TRBJ2-2, the V gene TRBV18; a weak D match, TRBD2 (5 bases). CDR1 KGHSH and CDR2 LQKENI come from the germline V gene. The CDR3 extends over 15 amino acids. V was trimmed by 5 bases and J by 1 base, leaving 11 bases between them. The CDR3 loop is CASSSLDLNTGELFF. The CDR3, as DNA: TGTGCCAGCTCATCTTTGGACTTGAACACCGGGGAGCTGTTTTTT.

The rearrangement uses TRBV29-1 and TRBJ2-7; 8 nucleotides line up with TRBD1. Germline CDR1 reads SQVTM; CDR2 reads ANQGSEA. CDR3 length: 12 amino acids. V lost 4 bases, J lost 3 bases, and 2 bases stayed unmatched. The chain's CDR3 is CSVVTGGYEQYF. The CDR3 bases are TGCAGCGTTGTTACAGGGGGCTACGAGCAGTACTTC.

The V gene is TRBV27, the J gene TRBJ2-1; TRBD2 aligns across 10 bases. Germline-derived CDR1 and CDR2 are MNHEY and SMNVEV (reference sequence). The CDR3 loop spans 15 amino acids. Germline trimming cut 6 bases from V and 7 bases from J; bases unmatched to any gene: 9. CDR3 sequence: CASSPAGGRRNEQFF. The CDR3 DNA sequence: TGTGCCAGCAGCCCAGCGGGAGGGCGAAGGAATGAGCAGTTCTTC.

This clone was recorded once. The rearrangement uses TRBV18 and TRBJ1-2; no clear D. Germline CDR1 is KGHSH and CDR2 is LQKENI. Trimming pared 0 bases from V and 4 bases from J, leaving 9 bases between. This CDR3 spans 14 amino acids. CDR3: CASSPPSAGYGYTF. In DNA form, the CDR3 reads TGTGCCAGCTCACCACCCTCGGCAGGCTATGGCTACACCTTC.

Only one count was recorded for this clone. V gene TRBV9 combines with J gene TRBJ1-4; D might be TRBD1 (5 bases). Deletions cut 2 bases from V and 2 bases from J, with 13 bases between. This CDR3 spans 16 amino acids. From germline, CDR1 is SGDLS and CDR2 YYNGEE. CDR3 protein: CASSVSGGRTNEKLFF. CDR3 bases: TGTGCCAGCAGCGTGAGTGGGGGGAGGACTAATGAAAAACTGTTTTTT.

The rearrangement links TRBV7-9 to TRBJ2-7, with 7 bases identical to TRBD2. V dropped 3 bases and J dropped 12; count of bases not matched to a gene: 8. The CDR3 consists of 12 residues. Germline-derived CDR1 and CDR2 are SEHNR and FQNEAQ (reference sequence). In DNA form, the CDR3 reads TGTGCCAGCAGCTTCTCTAGCGGCGCGTGGTACTTC. It codes for CASSFSSGAWYF.

The chain employs TRBV7-2 and TRBJ2-2; 14 bases are a match to TRBD2. This CDR3 spans 17 amino acids. In germline, CDR1 is SGHTA, CDR2 FQGNSA. Losses at the gene ends were 5 bases for V and 7 bases for J; bases not matched to a gene: 9. The CDR3: CASSPRGLAGGVGELFF. The CDR3 nucleotides are TGTGCCAGCAGCCCGCGCGGACTAGCGGGAGGCGTCGGGGAGCTGTTTTTT.

The chain carries TRBV7-9 and TRBJ1-1, with D maybe TRBD1 (5 bases). Germline V gives CDR1 SEHNR, CDR2 FQNEAQ (reference sequence). CDR3 length equals 14 residues. V shed 5 bases and J shed 0 bases, with 10 bases lying between them. The CDR3, as DNA: TGTGCCAGCAGCACGGGACGGTTGAACACTGAAGCTTTCTTT. It translates to CASSTGRLNTEAFF.

This clone is a singleton in its sample. The chain has TRBV29-1 and TRBJ2-1, with unresolved D. Germline assignment: CDR1 SQVTM and CDR2 ANQGSEA. Trimming took 5 bases from V and 9 from J, leaving 11 bases between them. The CDR3 covers 11 residues. The CDR3 DNA reads as TGCAGCGTTTCGAATTTGGGTGAGCAGTTCTTC. Translating gives CSVSNLGEQFF.

The V and J genes are TRBV5-8 and TRBJ2-5; 11 nucleotides line up with TRBD1. CDR1 is SGHTS and CDR2 is YDEGEE in the germline V gene. The CDR3 totals 16 residues. V trimming: 7 bases; J trimming: 5 bases; junction bases outside the gene matches: 13. The CDR3 loop is CASYKPGQGVLETQYF. For the CDR3, the DNA is TGTGCCAGCTACAAACCGGGACAGGGGGTATTGGAGACCCAGTACTTC.

This chain links TRBV9 with TRBJ2-1; weak D call: TRBD1 (7 bases). V lost 4 bases and J lost 6, with 17 bases in between. The germline gives CDR1 SGDLS, CDR2 YYNGEE. The CDR3 is made up of 15 amino acids. CDR3 in amino acids: CASSNQGGVGNEQFF. The CDR3 nucleotides read TGTGCCAGCAGCAATCAGGGGGGAGTCGGCAATGAGCAGTTCTTC.

The gene calls are TRBV11-2 and TRBJ2-5, with a weak D call TRBD2 (5 bases). CDR1 is SGHAT and CDR2 is FQNNGV in the germline V gene. Trimming pared 5 bases from V and 6 bases from J, leaving 22 bases between. The CDR3 covers 16 residues. CDR3 bases: TGTGCCAGCAGCCTCGTCTCTACCGGACTCGGGAAGACCCAGTACTTC. Its translation is CASSLVSTGLGKTQYF.

With regard to this clone: At the DNA level, this CDR3 is encoded by other sequences in the same sample as well. The J gene is TRBJ2-7, the V gene TRBV28, with D unclear. Deletions cut 4 bases from V and 4 bases from J, with 8 bases between. The germline CDR1 and CDR2 sequences are MDHEN and SYDVKM. The CDR3 runs 12 residues. The CDR3 nucleotides are TGTGCCAGCAGTTCCCCGGGTTACGAGCAGTACTTC. Encoded protein: CASSSPGYEQYF. The full variable domain, its missing parts supplied by reference TRBV28 and TRBJ2-7, is DVKVTQSSRYLVKRTGEKVFLECVQDMDHENMFWYRQDPGLGLRLIYFSYDVKMKEKGDIPEGYSVSREKKERFSLILESASTNQTSMYLCASSSPGYEQYFGPGTRLTVT.

This sequence joins TRBV7-8 and TRBJ1-2, with 7 bases that match TRBD1. Germline V CDR1 and CDR2: SGHVS, FQNEAQ. The length of the CDR3 is 17 residues. Trimming at V came to 0 bases and at J to 4 bases, leaving 11 bases not matched to a gene. As DNA, the CDR3 is TGTGCCAGCAGCTTAGCCGTCCGGATGGCAGGGGGCTATGGCTACACCTTC. This gives the protein CASSLAVRMAGGYGYTF.

V is TRBV6-5 and J is TRBJ1-6; D call uncertain. V was pared by 4 bases and J by 0 bases, with 10 bases between. The CDR3 length is 16 residues. Germline V gives CDR1 MNHEY, CDR2 SVGAGI. CDR3 in amino acids: CASSSSFSSYNSPLHF. The CDR3 nucleotides read TGTGCCAGCAGTTCCTCCTTTAGCTCCTATAATTCACCCCTCCACTTT.

This sequence joins TRBV2 and TRBJ1-3, with D unclear. Deletions cut 7 bases from V and 0 bases from J, with 19 bases between. The CDR3 contains 17 residues. Germline V gives CDR1 SNHLY, CDR2 FYNNEI. The CDR3 sequence is CASIRGAAWRSGNTIYF. The CDR3 nucleotides are TGTGCCAGCATCAGAGGTGCAGCCTGGCGCTCTGGAAACACCATATATTTT.

The gene calls are TRBV4-1 and TRBJ2-3, with no clear D. This CDR3 has 14 amino acids. The germline V and J ends were trimmed by 4 bases and 1 base, with 9 bases remaining between them. In germline, CDR1 is MGHRA, CDR2 YSYEKL. In DNA, the CDR3 is TGCGCCAGCAGCCTCCAAAGGGGCACAGATACGCAGTATTTT. Protein product: CASSLQRGTDTQYF.